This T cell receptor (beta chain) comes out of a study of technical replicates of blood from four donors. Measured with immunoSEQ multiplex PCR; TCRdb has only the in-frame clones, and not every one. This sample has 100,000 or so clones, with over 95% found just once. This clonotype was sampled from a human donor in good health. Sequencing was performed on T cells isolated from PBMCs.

The CDR3 nucleotides read TGTGCCAGCAGCGACGGCCAGGTGAACACTGAAGCTTTCTTT. Protein product: CASSDGQVNTEAFF. The chain employs TRBV25-1 and TRBJ1-1; D gene ambiguous. Germline CDR1 is MGHDK and CDR2 is SYGVNS. The CDR3 is made up of 14 amino acids. Trimming took 6 bases from V and 0 from J, leaving 11 bases between them.